This is a list of T cell receptor beta chains from one sample in a study of PD-1 blockade in classical Hodgkin lymphoma. Only in-frame clones appear in the TCRdb table, and some are missing; sequencing was by immunoSEQ multiplex PCR. This table holds 30,000 to 45,000 clones, roughly two thirds found once. Source: peripheral blood mononuclear cells (PBMCs), taken before the second cycle of nivolumab. All receptors come from a human donor with classical Hodgkin lymphoma. CDR3s include the opening cysteine and the closing phenylalanine or tryptophan. Each record gives: D gene, V gene, J gene, clone size, CDR3 protein, CDR3 DNA. D genes are given only for firm matches. Clone size, where shown, is once, few, many, or a class for clones that have expanded.

>.|TRBV18|TRBJ2-7|.
CASSPQGMAHEQHF
TGTGCCAGCTCACCACAGGGGATGGCACACGAGCAGCACTTC
>.|TRBV6-1|TRBJ1-2|medium-sized
CASSEQTGQGYTF
TGTGCCAGCAGTGAGCAAACAGGGCAGGGCTACACCTTC
>.|TRBV28|TRBJ1-5|.
CASSPGAGEQPQHF
TGTGCCAGCAGCCCCGGGGCAGGGGAGCAGCCCCAGCATTTT
>.|TRBV7-2|TRBJ1-6|once
CASSENSPLHF
TGTGCCAGCAGCGAAAATTCACCCCTCCACTTT
>TRBD2|TRBV28|TRBJ2-1|.
CASRETSGRLNNEQFF
TGTGCCAGCAGAGAAACTAGCGGGAGACTAAACAATGAGCAGTTCTTC
>.|TRBV5-6|TRBJ1-1|few
CASSLFQGNTEAFF
TGTGCCAGCAGCTTGTTTCAGGGCAACACTGAAGCTTTCTTT
>TRBD1|TRBV19|TRBJ1-2|few
CASSEQTGSGGYTF
TGTGCCAGTAGTGAACAGACAGGGTCGGGTGGCTACACCTTC
>TRBD1|TRBV29-1|TRBJ2-7|.
CSVEGQGLYEQYF
TGCAGCGTTGAAGGACAGGGTTTGTACGAGCAGTACTTC
>.|TRBV19|TRBJ1-4|few
CASSQDSLSEKLFF
TGTGCCAGTAGTCAAGATAGCCTGAGTGAAAAACTGTTTTTT
>.|TRBV7-6|TRBJ2-3|.
CASSLSSHGANTDTQYF
TGTGCCAGCAGCTTATCTTCGCACGGGGCTAACACAGATACGCAGTATTTT
>.|TRBV5-4|TRBJ1-2|.
CASSYDGILDYGYTF
TGTGCCAGCAGTTATGACGGGATCTTAGACTATGGCTACACCTTC
>.|TRBV28|TRBJ1-1|.
CASSSGVVRAPEAFF
TGTGCCAGCAGTTCCGGGGTCGTCAGAGCCCCTGAAGCTTTCTTT
>TRBD1|TRBV5-6|TRBJ1-2|.
CASSLGDRGYGYTF
TGTGCCAGCAGCTTGGGGGACAGAGGGTATGGCTACACCTTC
>.|TRBV7-9|TRBJ1-2|.
CASSSNPTGNYGYTF
TGTGCCAGCAGCTCCAACCCCACAGGGAACTATGGCTACACCTTC
>.|TRBV11-2|TRBJ1-5|.
CASSQTRNQPQHF
TGTGCCAGCAGCCAAACAAGAAATCAGCCCCAGCATTTT
>.|TRBV28|TRBJ1-1|few
CASSQTQNTEAFF
TGTGCCAGCAGCCAGACCCAGAACACTGAAGCTTTCTTT
>.|TRBV6-6|TRBJ1-1|once
CASSYSRGLVGAFF
TGTGCCAGCAGTTACTCGAGGGGTTTGGTTGGAGCTTTCTTT
>TRBD1|TRBV6-4|TRBJ1-2|.
CASSEGRGRNYGYTF
TGTGCCAGCAGTGAAGGGAGGGGGCGTAACTATGGCTACACCTTC
>.|TRBV28|TRBJ2-7|.
CASRETGFYEQYF
TGTGCCAGCAGGGAAACAGGGTTCTACGAGCAGTACTTC
>.|TRBV19|TRBJ2-4|.
CASSLASRMLKNIQYF
TGTGCCAGTAGCCTTGCATCGCGAATGCTGAAAAACATTCAGTACTTC
>TRBD1|TRBV18|TRBJ2-7|once
CASSPGAGTGNSYEQYF
TGTGCCAGCTCACCGGGGGCCGGGACAGGGAACTCCTACGAGCAGTACTTC
>TRBD2|TRBV19|TRBJ2-5|.
CASSEGAGVETQYF
TGTGCCAGTAGTGAAGGAGCGGGGGTGGAGACCCAGTACTTC
>.|TRBV7-2|TRBJ2-7|few
CASSSRTQGYEQYF
TGTGCCAGCAGCTCTCGGACTCAAGGCTACGAGCAGTACTTC
>.|TRBV4-3|TRBJ1-2|.
CASSQTPPIYYGYTF
TGCGCCAGCAGCCAAACACCCCCAATCTACTATGGCTACACCTTC
>.|TRBV7-8|TRBJ1-2|.
CASSLVEGMGYGYTF
TGTGCCAGCAGCTTAGTGGAGGGGATGGGATATGGCTACACCTTC
>.|TRBV11-2|TRBJ1-1|.
CASSLESSLTEAFF
TGTGCCAGCAGCTTGGAGTCCTCCCTGACTGAAGCTTTCTTT
>.|TRBV7-2|TRBJ2-7|once
CASSLGPWVQEQYF
TGTGCCAGCAGCTTAGGTCCCTGGGTCCAGGAGCAGTACTTC
>.|TRBV4-3|TRBJ2-2|.
CASSHTSLTGELFF
TGCGCCAGCAGCCATACTAGTCTCACCGGGGAGCTGTTTTTT
>TRBD1|TRBV13|TRBJ2-2|.
CASSFDRAGTGELFF
TGTGCCAGCAGCTTCGACAGGGCGGGCACCGGGGAGCTGTTTTTT
>.|TRBV4-3|TRBJ1-6|.
CASSQVPNARVIALHF
TGCGCCAGCAGCCAAGTCCCGAATGCCCGGGTAATTGCCCTCCACTTT
>.|TRBV18|TRBJ2-3|medium-sized
CASSPLDSTDTQYF
TGTGCCAGCTCACCACTCGACTCCACAGATACGCAGTATTTT
>.|TRBV7-4|TRBJ2-3|.
CASSSRGTTQYF
TGTGCCAGCAGCTCGAGGGGTACTACGCAGTATTTT
>.|TRBV4-2|TRBJ1-2|.
CASSQDLGKGYGYTF
TGTGCCAGCAGCCAAGATCTGGGGAAGGGGTATGGCTACACCTTC
>TRBD1|TRBV27|TRBJ1-5|.
CASSVYRGGPQHF
TGTGCCAGCAGTGTCTACAGGGGAGGGCCCCAGCATTTT
>.|TRBV7-2|TRBJ1-1|few
CASSSVFRGTEAFF
TGTGCCAGCAGCTCAGTGTTTCGGGGGACTGAAGCTTTCTTT
>TRBD1|TRBV19|TRBJ1-1|.
CASSPTPGQGTVNTEAFF
TGTGCCAGTAGTCCTACCCCGGGACAGGGAACGGTGAACACTGAAGCTTTCTTT
>.|TRBV27|TRBJ2-7|.
CASSLVGDSGYEQYF
TGTGCCAGCAGTTTGGTAGGAGATAGCGGATACGAGCAGTACTTC
>TRBD1|TRBV5-1|TRBJ2-1|.
CASSRGQGRNEQFF
TGCGCCAGCAGCCGCGGACAGGGGCGGAATGAGCAGTTCTTC
>.|TRBV29-1|TRBJ1-1|.
CSGARGEWTEAFF
TGCAGCGGGGCTAGGGGAGAATGGACTGAAGCTTTCTTT
>.|TRBV1|TRBJ2-5|.
CTIPSGGAYQETQYF
TGCACCATCCCTAGCGGGGGGGCGTACCAAGAGACCCAGTACTTC
>.|TRBV29-1|TRBJ2-3|.
CSVEGVDNTDTQYF
TGCAGCGTTGAAGGGGTGGATAACACAGATACGCAGTATTTT